The source of this TCR beta chain is a study of blood T cell repertoires in COVID-19. Study summary: Researchers got acute and convalescent COVID-19 samples from the United States, Italy and Spain.

Germline V lookup: CDR1 MNHEY, CDR2 SVGEGT. CDR3 length: 16 residues. J lost 0 bases, V lost 5 bases, and 7 bases had no gene match. In the original analysis: Quantification of nucleated cells was approximated via reference gene primer amplification. Data came from immunoSEQ multiplex PCR; TCRdb stores just in-frame clones and leaves some out. Clone size and V and J calls were adopted from that table, with D and trimming inferred from the DNA. The top ten clones hold about 2.1% of a sample with approximately 390,000 clones, more than 75% of them seen once. Seattle-derived patients entered the study during active infection and were followed longitudinally.

The J gene is TRBJ1-1, the V gene TRBV6-2 or TRBV6-3, with 9 bases aligning to TRBD1. The sequence was obtained from a woman aged 55-69 years with COVID-19, enrolled during active disease. What was sequenced was peripheral blood. The CDR3 nucleotides read TGTGCCAGCAGTCCCCGTGGGACAGGGTTGAACACTGAAGCTTTCTTT. Translated: CASSPRGTGLNTEAFF.